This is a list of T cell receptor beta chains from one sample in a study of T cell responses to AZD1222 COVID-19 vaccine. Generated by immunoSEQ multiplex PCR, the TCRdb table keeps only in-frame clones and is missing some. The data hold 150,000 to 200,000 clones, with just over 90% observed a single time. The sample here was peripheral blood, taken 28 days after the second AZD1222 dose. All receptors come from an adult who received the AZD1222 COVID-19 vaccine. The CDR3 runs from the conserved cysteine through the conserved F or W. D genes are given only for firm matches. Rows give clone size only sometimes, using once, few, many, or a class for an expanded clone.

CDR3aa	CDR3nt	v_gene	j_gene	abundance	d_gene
CAISQGNEQYF	TGTGCCATATCCCAGGGTAACGAGCAGTACTTC	TRBV27	TRBJ2-7	.	.
CASSMTGNTDTQYF	TGTGCCAGCAGTATGACAGGAAACACAGATACGCAGTATTTT	TRBV5-4	TRBJ2-3	.	.
CATSSLLGEQPQHF	TGTGCCACCAGCAGCTTATTGGGGGAGCAGCCCCAGCATTTT	TRBV15	TRBJ1-5	.	.
CASSYRQNTEAFF	TGCGCCAGCAGCTACCGACAGAACACTGAAGCTTTCTTT	TRBV5-1	TRBJ1-1	.	.
CASSLSQGRSSYEQYF	TGTGCCAGCAGTTTAAGCCAGGGAAGGTCCTCCTACGAGCAGTACTTC	TRBV28	TRBJ2-7	.	.
CASSLLTSGEQYF	TGCGCCAGCAGCTTGTTGACGTCTGGGGAGCAGTACTTC	TRBV5-1	TRBJ2-7	.	.
CASSYTRNTEAFF	TGTGCCAGCAGTTACACCAGGAACACTGAAGCTTTCTTT	TRBV6-2/TRBV6-3	TRBJ1-1	few	.
CASSFWTGGGETQYF	TGTGCCAGCAGCTTTTGGACAGGAGGGGGGGAGACCCAGTACTTC	TRBV7-2	TRBJ2-5	.	.
CASSYRTGYNEQFF	TGTGCCAGCAGTTACAGGACGGGGTACAATGAGCAGTTCTTC	TRBV6-5	TRBJ2-1	.	.
CASRDSYYGYTF	TGTGCCAGCAGGGACAGCTACTATGGCTACACCTTC	TRBV11-2	TRBJ1-2	.	.
CASSLVGRGADTGELFF	TGTGCCAGCAGCTTAGTAGGGCGGGGGGCGGACACCGGGGAGCTGTTTTTT	TRBV7-2	TRBJ2-2	.	TRBD2
CASTAGTGPPQPQHF	TGTGCCAGCACCGCAGGGACAGGGCCGCCTCAGCCCCAGCATTTT	TRBV7-2	TRBJ1-5	.	TRBD1
CASSRPGAGLYEQYF	TGTGCCAGCAGCCGGCCCGGGGCAGGCCTCTACGAGCAGTACTTC	TRBV14	TRBJ2-7	once	.
CASSLEGRTYGYTF	TGTGCCAGCAGCTTAGAGGGGAGGACCTATGGCTACACCTTC	TRBV7-2	TRBJ1-2	.	.
CASSYSAGRAEAFF	TGTGCCAGCAGTTACTCGGCGGGGAGAGCTGAAGCTTTCTTT	TRBV6-5	TRBJ1-1	.	.
CASSDSQGNQPQHF	TGTGCCAGCAGTGATTCTCAGGGTAATCAGCCCCAGCATTTT	TRBV2	TRBJ1-5	few	.
CASSSSLSNEKLFF	TGTGCCAGCAGTTCGAGCCTATCTAATGAAAAACTGTTTTTT	TRBV6-5	TRBJ1-4	.	.
CASRLQGADYGYTF	TGTGCCAGCAGGTTACAGGGGGCGGACTATGGCTACACCTTC	TRBV27	TRBJ1-2	.	TRBD1
CASSERGGTQYF	TGTGCCAGCAGTGAACGGGGGGGGACGCAGTATTTT	TRBV2	TRBJ2-3	.	TRBD2
CASRLQLQGNSNQPQHF	TGTGCCAGCAGACTTCAATTACAGGGTAATAGCAATCAGCCCCAGCATTTT	TRBV11-3	TRBJ1-5	.	.
CASSLQGGPGNTIYF	TGTGCCAGCAGCTTACAGGGTGGTCCTGGAAACACCATATATTTT	TRBV5-4	TRBJ1-3	.	.
CSASWGGGEQFF	TGCAGTGCTAGTTGGGGGGGAGGTGAGCAGTTCTTC	TRBV20-1	TRBJ2-1	.	TRBD2
CASSQDLGGEKLFF	TGTGCCAGCAGCCAAGATCTCGGGGGTGAAAAACTGTTTTTT	TRBV3-1/TRBV3-2	TRBJ1-4	.	.
CASSSKLAGGTYEQYF	TGCGCCAGCAGCTCGAAACTAGCGGGGGGGACCTACGAGCAGTACTTC	TRBV5-1	TRBJ2-7	.	TRBD2
CASSALATQETQYF	TGTGCCAGCAGCGCCCTAGCGACCCAAGAGACCCAGTACTTC	TRBV9	TRBJ2-5	.	.
CASSKKGGWQGRSEQYF	TGTGCCAGCAGCAAAAAGGGGGGATGGCAGGGGAGATCCGAGCAGTACTTC	TRBV21-1	TRBJ2-7	.	.
CASSQGGSPNEKLFF	TGTGCCAGCAGCCAAGGGGGCTCACCAAATGAAAAACTGTTTTTT	TRBV3-1/TRBV3-2	TRBJ1-4	.	.
CASSPRMQAYEQYF	TGTGCCAGCAGCCCCCGGATGCAGGCCTACGAGCAGTACTTC	TRBV9	TRBJ2-7	.	.
CASSLSYETQYF	TGTGCCAGCAGTTTAAGTTACGAGACCCAGTACTTC	TRBV28	TRBJ2-5	.	.
CASSLGLREREDNEQFF	TGTGCCAGCAGCTTAGGGTTGAGGGAGAGGGAGGACAATGAGCAGTTCTTC	TRBV11-2	TRBJ2-1	.	.
CASHTGGNEQFF	TGTGCCAGCCACACAGGTGGTAATGAGCAGTTCTTC	TRBV2	TRBJ2-1	.	.
CASSLFPGTTYEQYF	TGTGCCAGCAGTTTATTCCCCGGGACTACCTACGAGCAGTACTTC	TRBV28	TRBJ2-7	.	TRBD2
CASSLSSVQETQYF	TGCGCCAGCAGCCTCTCTAGCGTTCAAGAGACCCAGTACTTC	TRBV4-1	TRBJ2-5	.	.
CASSPATTGVHGYTF	TGTGCCAGCAGCCCCGCAACGACAGGGGTTCATGGCTACACCTTC	TRBV7-3	TRBJ1-2	few	TRBD1
CSVGLDSEAFF	TGCAGCGTTGGGCTTGACAGTGAAGCTTTCTTT	TRBV29-1	TRBJ1-1	.	.
CASSGDRDPGNQPQHF	TGTGCCAGCAGTGGGGACCGGGACCCTGGGAATCAGCCCCAGCATTTT	TRBV2	TRBJ1-5	.	.
CASSRLAGDTDTQYF	TGTGCCAGCAGCCGACTAGCGGGGGACACAGATACGCAGTATTTT	TRBV7-9	TRBJ2-3	once	TRBD2
CASSPGGPAYEQYF	TGTGCCAGCTCACCGGGTGGGCCGGCCTACGAGCAGTACTTC	TRBV18	TRBJ2-7	.	.
CASSFGTSGKTYEQYF	TGTGCCAGCTCCTTTGGGACTAGCGGGAAAACCTACGAGCAGTACTTC	TRBV5-8	TRBJ2-7	.	TRBD2
CASSYITPNTEAFF	TGTGCCAGCAGTTACATCACACCGAACACTGAAGCTTTCTTT	TRBV6-2/TRBV6-3	TRBJ1-1	.	.
CASSSEGQRSYEQYF	TGTGCCAGCAGCTCAGAGGGACAGCGCTCCTACGAGCAGTACTTC	TRBV7-8	TRBJ2-7	.	TRBD1
CASSLFGQPQHF	TGTGCCAGCAGTTTATTCGGTCAGCCCCAGCATTTT	TRBV27	TRBJ1-5	.	.
CASSSISTMNTEAFF	TGTGCCAGCAGCTCCATTTCGACCATGAACACTGAAGCTTTCTTT	TRBV13	TRBJ1-1	.	.
CASSISGTDREKLFF	TGTGCCAGCAGCATATCCGGGACTGACCGGGAAAAACTGTTTTTT	TRBV6-5	TRBJ1-4	.	.
CASSQALARKIQETQYF	TGTGCCAGCAGCCAAGCACTAGCTCGGAAGATCCAAGAGACCCAGTACTTC	TRBV14	TRBJ2-5	.	.
CASSLAPNTGELFF	TGTGCCAGCAGCTTAGCCCCGAACACCGGGGAGCTGTTTTTT	TRBV13	TRBJ2-2	.	.
CASSQVAQGKNEQYF	TGCGCCAGCAGCCAAGTGGCGCAGGGGAAAAACGAGCAGTACTTC	TRBV4-3	TRBJ2-7	.	.
CASSFAGSTDTQYF	TGTGCCAGCAGCTTCGCCGGGAGCACAGATACGCAGTATTTT	TRBV7-9	TRBJ2-3	.	.
CASSQFTGTAGSLYF	TGTGCCAGCAGCCAATTTACCGGGACAGCAGGGTCTCTGTACTTC	TRBV3-1/TRBV3-2	TRBJ2-7	.	TRBD1